The 25 T cell receptor beta chains given below trace back to one sample, sequenced in a study of naive and memory T cell subsets. An equimolar mix of two oligonucleotides served as the beta constant-region primer for TRBC1 and TRBC2. TCRdb reanalysed the UMI-ligation and nested PCR reads using MiXCR and keeps one entry per CDR3 protein. This table has tens of thousands of distinct CDR3 sequences, around 6.5% appearing once. Specimen: central memory CD4+ T cells from blood. The receptors derive from a human donor in good health.

There are many counts of this clonotype. The gene calls are TRBV6-6 and TRBJ2-1; maybe TRBD1 (6 bases). This CDR3 region has 14 residues. Trimming cost V 0 bases and J 7 bases, with 10 bases left between them. CDR1 and CDR2 (germline): MNHNY, SVGAGI (reference sequence). The CDR3, as DNA: TGTGCCAGCAGTTACTCGAATAGGGGGAATGAGCAGTTCTTC. It codes for CASSYSNRGNEQFF.

This clonotype was found a few times. This chain links TRBV3-1 with TRBJ2-2; D not certain. The germline V gene has CDR1 LGHDT and CDR2 YNNKEL (reference sequence). Trimming cost V 1 base and J 5 bases, with 8 bases left between them. The CDR3 sequence is 14 residues long. CDR3: CASSQGGGTGELFF. The CDR3 DNA reads as TGTGCCAGCAGCCAAGGGGGTGGAACCGGGGAGCTGTTTTTT.

This clonotype was counted a few times. This chain joins TRBV20-1 and TRBJ2-5, with 7 bases matching TRBD1. The trim removed 3 bases at V and 0 bases at J, leaving 1 base unmatched. The CDR3 covers 13 residues. CDR1 DFQATT and CDR2 SNEGSKA come from the germline V gene (reference sequence). DNA for the CDR3: TGCAGTGCTAGGGGGACAGACCAAGAGACCCAGTACTTC. Its translation is CSARGTDQETQYF.

With regard to this clonotype: A read error may explain this, as a much larger clone is one base away. V and J are TRBV27 and TRBJ1-2, with 7 bases lining up with TRBD1. Trimming removed 4 bases from V and 6 bases from J; junction bases left unmatched: 5. The CDR3 has 13 residues. Germline loops: CDR1 MNHEY, CDR2 SMNVEV (reference sequence). CDR3 loop: CASSSTGPNGYTF. The CDR3 bases are TGTGCCAGCAGTTCGACAGGGCCCAATGGCTACACCTTC.

The V and J genes are TRBV4-3 and TRBJ2-3; 12 positions agree with TRBD2. This CDR3 spans 16 amino acids. Per the germline V gene, CDR1 is LGHNA and CDR2 is YSLEER. Trimming took 4 bases from V and 6 from J; bases not matched to a gene: 8. The CDR3 here is CASSLQSSGGADTQYF. The CDR3 DNA is TGCGCCAGCAGCCTACAGTCTAGCGGGGGGGCTGATACGCAGTATTTT.

The chain carries TRBV10-2 and TRBJ2-6; TRBD2 might be the D (6 bases). The V gene's germline CDR1 is WSHSY and CDR2 SAAADI. With 4 bases removed from V and 0 bases from J, the gap between germline ends came to 7 bases. The CDR3 covers 15 residues. The CDR3 DNA is TGCGCCAGCAGTGGGCGGGACTCTGGGGCCAACGTCCTGACTTTC. Translation: CASSGRDSGANVLTF.

This clonotype was seen at least ten times. The chain recombines TRBV29-1 with TRBJ1-2, with D possibly matching TRBD1 (5 bases). This CDR3 is built from 12 residues. Germline-derived CDR1 and CDR2 are SQVTM and ANQGSEA. Deletions cut 4 bases from V and 3 bases from J, with 9 bases between. CDR3 loop: CSVAGTYYGYTF. CDR3 coding DNA: TGCAGCGTTGCGGGGACCTACTATGGCTACACCTTC. Based on the CDR3 plus reference TRBV29-1 and TRBJ1-2, the full variable domain is SAVISQKPSRDICQRGTSLTIQCQVDSQVTMMFWYRQQPGQSLTLIATANQGSEATYESGFVIDKFPISRPNLTFSTLTVSNMSPEDSSIYLCSVAGTYYGYTFGSGTRLTVV.

Many counts were recorded for this clonotype. The genes are TRBV5-1 and TRBJ2-7; D call uncertain. This CDR3 region has 14 residues. Trimming took 4 bases from V and 7 from J, leaving 18 bases between them. Looked up from germline, CDR1 is SGHRS and CDR2 is YFSETQ. The CDR3 nucleotides read TGCGCCAGCAGCCCTCAGGCCTCCAGTGATGAGCAGTACTTC. This gives the protein CASSPQASSDEQYF.

In its sample, this clonotype was seen a few times. The chain uses TRBV7-2 and TRBJ2-3; TRBD1 might be the D (7 bases). CDR3 length: 16 residues. Looked up from germline, CDR1 is SGHTA and CDR2 is FQGNSA. V was shortened by 3 bases and J by 2 bases, with 15 bases between the two germline ends. CDR3 loop: CASSFRQGGSTDTQYF. CDR3 nucleotides: TGTGCCAGCAGCTTTCGACAGGGAGGATCCACAGATACGCAGTATTTT.

This clonotype showed up many times. The chain has TRBV29-1 and TRBJ2-1; TRBD1 is a possible D gene (6 bases). Germline CDR1 is SQVTM and CDR2 is ANQGSEA. V was clipped by 4 bases and J by 5 bases, with 18 bases between them. The length of the CDR3 is 15 residues. The CDR3 sequence: CSVAWTEIMHNEQFF. The CDR3 coding sequence is TGCAGCGTTGCATGGACAGAAATAATGCACAATGAGCAGTTCTTC.

This clonotype occurred many times. The V and J genes are TRBV11-2 and TRBJ2-3, with D perhaps matching TRBD1 (6 bases). The CDR3 loop spans 16 amino acids. Trimming took off 5 bases at V and 6 bases at J, with 21 bases between the two ends. The germline V gene encodes CDR1 SGHAT and CDR2 FQNNGV. This chain's CDR3 is CASSPSTGPAEDTQYF. The CDR3 bases are TGTGCCAGCAGCCCCTCGACAGGCCCGGCTGAGGATACGCAGTATTTT.

This clonotype was detected ten times or more. The chain recombines TRBV12-3 or TRBV12-4 with TRBJ2-3, with D possibly being TRBD1 or TRBD2 (5 bases each). Trimming removed 8 bases from V and 2 bases from J, with 11 bases in between. The CDR3 length is 13 residues. The CDR3 sequence: CASGGPNTDTQYF. Written as DNA, the CDR3 is TGTGCCAGCGGGGGTCCCAACACAGATACGCAGTATTTT.

This clonotype was seen many times. This chain links TRBV7-2 with TRBJ2-3; D is possibly TRBD2 (5 bases). Trimming removed 4 bases from V and 2 bases from J, with 7 bases in between. The CDR3 consists of 13 residues. CDR1 and CDR2 from the germline V gene are SGHTA and FQGNSA. DNA of the CDR3: TGTGCCAGCAGCTCCGACTACACAGATACGCAGTATTTT. Its protein product is CASSSDYTDTQYF.

The chain recombines TRBV5-6 with TRBJ2-1; 15 bases match TRBD2. J lost 0 bases, V lost 1 base, and 14 bases had no gene match. The germline gives CDR1 SGHDT, CDR2 YYEEEE. The CDR3 is 22 amino acids. CDR3 protein: CASSLFYGPGLAGGDSYNEQFF. DNA for the CDR3: TGTGCCAGCAGCTTGTTTTATGGCCCCGGACTAGCGGGGGGGGACTCCTACAATGAGCAGTTCTTC.

This clonotype was seen many times. The rearrangement uses TRBV15 and TRBJ1-5, with unresolved D. Trimming stripped 0 bases from V and 1 base from J, with 13 bases between. The V gene's germline CDR1 is LNHNV and CDR2 YYDKDF (reference sequence). The CDR3 has 17 amino acids. The CDR3 loop reads CATSRDPRRASNQPQHF. The DNA for the CDR3 is TGTGCCACCAGCAGAGATCCGAGAAGGGCGAGCAATCAGCCCCAGCATTTT. Together with reference TRBV15 and TRBJ1-5, the CDR3 gives the full variable domain: DAMVIQNPRYQVTQFGKPVTLSCSQTLNHNVMYWYQQKSSQAPKLLFHYYDKDFNNEADTPDNFQSRRPNTSFCFLDIRSPGLGDTAMYLCATSRDPRRASNQPQHFGDGTRLSIL.

This chain uses TRBV7-2 with TRBJ1-5; 10 nucleotides line up with TRBD1. With 5 bases clipped from V and 2 bases from J, the junction kept 6 bases outside the gene matches. Germline V lookup: CDR1 SGHTA, CDR2 FQGNSA. The CDR3 is made up of 16 amino acids. The CDR3 DNA follows: TGTGCCAGCAGCCATGTGGGGACAGGGGGCAATCAGCCCCAGCATTTT. Translated: CASSHVGTGGNQPQHF.

This clonotype was seen ten or more times. The chain couples TRBV12-3 or TRBV12-4 to TRBJ2-1, with TRBD1 identical over 8 bases. V shed 6 bases, J shed 6 bases, and the junction held 10 bases outside the gene matches. The CDR3 is 15 amino acids. The CDR3 nucleotides are TGTGCCAGCAGCACAGACAGGGGTCTACTCAATGAGCAGTTCTTC. Protein sequence: CASSTDRGLLNEQFF.

The chain has TRBV5-4 and TRBJ2-3; unclear D gene. V was shortened by 0 bases and J by 3 bases, with 14 bases between the two germline ends. CDR1 and CDR2 (germline): SGHNT, YYREEE (reference sequence). This CDR3 is built from 16 residues. CDR3 sequence (DNA): TGTGCCAGCAGCTTGGAGGCGGTCTCGACGACAGATACGCAGTATTTT. Translating gives CASSLEAVSTTDTQYF.

This clonotype was picked up many times. The genes are TRBV7-2 and TRBJ2-6; D is unclear. The CDR3 has 15 residues. Germline V gene lookup returns CDR1 SGHTA and CDR2 FQGNSA. Trimming cost V 1 base and J 2 bases, with 6 bases left between them. The CDR3 region has the DNA TGTGCCAGCAGCTTAGGTGGGCCTGGGGCCAACGTCCTGACTTTC. Amino acids: CASSLGGPGANVLTF.

The sample holds many counts of this clonotype. The CDR3 is CASSGAGGIYGYTF. CDR3 in DNA: TGTGCCAGCAGTGGGGCAGGGGGAATCTATGGCTACACCTTC. The V gene is TRBV6-1, the J gene TRBJ1-2; 7 bases are shared with TRBD1. In germline, CDR1 is MNHNS, CDR2 SASEGT. V dropped 4 bases and J dropped 4; count of bases not matched to a gene: 6. The CDR3 contains 14 residues.

This clonotype was counted many times. The CDR3 protein is CASSIVAATNTEAFF. The CDR3 coding sequence is TGTGCCAGTAGTATAGTGGCAGCGACCAACACTGAAGCTTTCTTT. J is TRBJ1-1 and V is TRBV19; D call uncertain. V lost 1 base and J 2 bases, leaving 11 bases between the germline ends. CDR1 and CDR2 (germline): LNHDA, SQIVND (reference sequence). The CDR3 covers 15 residues.

The J gene is TRBJ1-2, the V gene TRBV6-1, with TRBD1 identical over 11 bases. Germline CDR1 MNHNS, CDR2 SASEGT. Trimming at V came to 1 base and at J to 3 bases, leaving 4 bases not matched to a gene. The CDR3 loop spans 16 amino acids. Here the CDR3 reads CASSEGTGGGDYGYTF. The CDR3 DNA follows: TGTGCCAGCAGTGAAGGGACAGGGGGCGGTGACTATGGCTACACCTTC.

At least ten counts were recorded for this clonotype. V usage is TRBV12-3 or TRBV12-4 and J usage is TRBJ1-1; D gene uncertain. This CDR3 has 12 amino acids. V dropped 2 bases and J dropped 8 bases, with 9 bases sitting between them. The CDR3, as DNA: TGTGCCAGCAGTTTAACAGAGGCCGAAGCTTTCTTT. Amino acid sequence: CASSLTEAEAFF.

This clonotype came up many times. The rearrangement links TRBV7-2 to TRBJ2-3; D tentatively fits TRBD1 or TRBD2 (5 bases each). The V gene lost 6 bases and the J gene lost 5 bases, with 12 bases spanning the gap. The CDR3 loop spans 13 amino acids. Germline CDR1 SGHTA, CDR2 FQGNSA. The CDR3 coding sequence is TGTGCCAGCAGGGGGCGGGTGTTAGATACGCAGTATTTT. Translated: CASRGRVLDTQYF.

This clonotype was seen at least ten times. The chain links TRBV5-6 to TRBJ2-7; D might be TRBD2 (5 bases). CDR3 length: 15 residues. V was shortened by 1 base and J by 3 bases, with 14 bases between the two germline ends. CDR1 is SGHDT, CDR2 YYEEEE, per germline. CDR3 nucleotides: TGTGCCAGCAGCTTGTTCGGGGAGAACGGCTACGAGCAGTACTTC. As protein: CASSLFGENGYEQYF. The full variable domain, with the rest looked up from reference TRBV5-6 and TRBJ2-7, is DAGVTQSPTHLIKTRGQQVTLRCSPKSGHDTVSWYQQALGQGPQFIFQYYEEEERQRGNFPDRFSGHQFPNYSSELNVNALLLGDSALYLCASSLFGENGYEQYFGPGTRLTVT.